This T cell receptor beta chain appears in the sequencing data of a study of CD8 T cells in ankylosing spondylitis. General study findings and limits: Earlier studies detected some motif variants in reactive arthritis synovial fluid and blood. Seemingly characteristic of ankylosing spondylitis blood was a TCR beta motif consisting of several highly homologous variants. Significant enrichment of disease-linked clones was reportedly seen in matched ankylosing spondylitis synovial fluid. Disease-linked clones proved CD8+ and comparatively uncommon in peripheral blood.

With molecular barcodes, quantitative 5'-RACE was used to make the TCR beta libraries. TCRdb re-analysed the 5' RACE reads in MiXCR, keeping a single row per CDR3 protein. Of about 800,000 distinct CDR3 sequences in the sample, 10% to 15% were seen once. With respect to this clonotype: What it recognizes is unknown.

CDR1 MNHNY and CDR2 SVGAGI come from the germline V gene (reference sequence). V was pared by 7 bases and J by 3 bases, with 9 bases between. This CDR3 region has 12 residues. The sequenced material came from blood, either unsorted or a sorted T cell fraction (not recorded which). The rearrangement uses TRBV6-6 and TRBJ1-1; maybe TRBD1 (5 bases). The clonotype originates from a male donor with ankylosing spondylitis. For the CDR3, the DNA is TGTGCCAGCATTGTGGGGGACACTGAAGCTTTCTTT. Its protein is CASIVGDTEAFF.